These T cell receptor beta chains were read from a single sample in a study of CD8 T cells in Susac syndrome. TCRdb re-derived calls from the immunoSEQ multiplex PCR reads in MiXCR, one entry per CDR3 protein. The sample consists of about 180,000 distinct CDR3 sequences, approximately 94% of them appearing once. Sequences were obtained from CD4+ T cells from PBMCs. Receptor source: a human donor with multiple sclerosis. The conserved cysteine and the conserved F or W are not part of the CDR3 here. D genes are given only for firm matches.

v_call d_call cdr3_aa
TRBV7-9 NA ASSHRDSEGKTQY
TRBV5-1 NA ASSFGASSEQY
TRBV11-3 NA ASSLSDPNYEQY
TRBV20-1 NA IPEGYGYT
TRBV6-5 TRBD2 ASSRGLVETQY
TRBV20-1 NA SVRRGQETQY
TRBV30 NA AWTFSFMNTEAF
TRBV3-1 TRBD1 ASSPQGAQNGYT
TRBV14 NA ASSQLADGYYGYT
TRBV27 NA ASSLTGGRTYEQY
TRBV20-1 TRBD2 TVRRTRVELTDTQY
TRBV20-1 NA SARSGRLGGDTQY
TRBV7-6 TRBD1 ASSFTGQAYEQY
TRBV7-2 NA ASSFSLVLEQF
TRBV18 TRBD2 ASSPAGGNYEQY
TRBV4-3 NA ASSQGLGYEQY
TRBV18 NA ASSPKGDTQY